Listed here is a single T cell receptor (beta chain). Its antigen is still unknown. Base qualities are not at hand, and no much larger clone is one base apart. The V and J ends are trimmed by 1 base and 7 bases, leaving 10 bases between them. Counted from cysteine to phenylalanine, this CDR3 has 13 amino acids. The sequence is cut down to CDR3 DNA, 39 bases in frame from base 1. CDR1 and CDR2 were assigned from the germline V gene as SQVTM and ANQGSEA. The library came from the immunoSEQ multiplex PCR assay. Sourced from immuneACCESS, this table was stored by TCRdb with only in-frame sequences that have V and J called. A share of the clones is absent; for the studies checked, an unresolved V gene accounts for under half, and the remainder has no known explanation. Within this sample are under 13,000 clones, with 65% to 90% of them counted one time only. The ten most abundant clones make up 25% to 35% of the sample.

This entry belongs to a study of PD-1 and CTLA-4 blockade in melanoma (dated by TCRdb to 2020 to 2022). As for the study more broadly: In patients with melanoma, the researchers looked at the effects of CTLA-4 blockade versus PD-1 blockade on the CD8 T cell response that was melanoma-reactive.

The sequence joins TRBV29-1 to TRBJ2-2, with TRBD1 as a weak D call on 6 bases. The receptor's source is a human donor with melanoma. The specimen comprised CD8+ T cells from peripheral blood, sampled from a patient given anti-PD-1 treatment. Here the CDR3 is given as CSVEAGASGELFF. The bases are TGCAGCGTTGAAGCAGGGGCGAGCGGGGAGCTGTTTTTT.